One T cell receptor beta chain is described in this entry. This sample stems from a study of OX40 agonist ivuxolimab in advanced cancers. In the study overall: Six ivuxolimab dose levels, 0.01 to 10 mg/kg, were given intravenously every 2 weeks. Dose-escalation cases comprised hepatocellular carcinoma, melanoma, renal cell or head and neck cancer.

Data came from immunoSEQ multiplex PCR; TCRdb stores just in-frame clones and leaves some out. The table includes tens of thousands of clones, about nine tenths detected once. Losses at the gene ends were 9 bases for V and 4 bases for J; bases not matched to a gene: 6. CDR3 length: 13 residues. In germline, CDR1 is MNHNS, CDR2 SASEGT. Sample: CD4+ or CD8+ T cells sorted from blood, taken in a trial of the OX40 agonist ivuxolimab. This clonotype was obtained from an adult with an advanced solid tumor such as melanoma, head and neck, liver or kidney cancer. The V gene is TRBV6-1, the J gene TRBJ2-5; 9 positions agree with TRBD1. Here the CDR3 reads CARGQGIGETQYF. For the CDR3, the DNA is TGTGCCAGAGGACAGGGGATAGGAGAGACCCAGTACTTC.